This entry lists 23 T cell receptor beta chains sequenced from one sample in a study of blood T cell repertoires in COVID-19. The protocol was immunoSEQ multiplex PCR, while the TCRdb copy is restricted to in-frame clones and leaves out a portion. The table lists under 95,000 clones, approximately 87% of them singletons. Sequences were obtained from peripheral blood. These TCRs come from a man older than 75 in a cohort sampled during active COVID-19.

The chain is built from TRBV7-9 and TRBJ1-3; no clear D gene. Trimming took 2 bases from V and 4 from J, leaving 6 bases between them. The CDR3 is made up of 13 amino acids. Germline V gene lookup returns CDR1 SEHNR and CDR2 FQNEAQ (reference sequence). The CDR3 nucleotides read TGTGCCAGCAGCTTATTGAGGGGAAACACCATATATTTT. This encodes CASSLLRGNTIYF. Full variable domain (missing parts from reference TRBV7-9 and TRBJ1-3): DTGVSQNPRHKITKRGQNVTFRCDPISEHNRLYWYRQTLGQGPEFLTYFQNEAQLEKSRLLSDRFSAERPKGSFSTLEIQRTEQGDSAMYLCASSLLRGNTIYFGEGSWLTVV.

The chain carries TRBV6-5 and TRBJ1-2, with 12 bases identical to TRBD1. There are 13 residues in the CDR3. From germline, CDR1 is MNHEY and CDR2 SVGAGI. V lost 4 bases to trimming and J lost 8 bases; unmatched junction nucleotides: 2. The CDR3, as DNA: TGTGCCAGCAGTTGGGACAGGGGGCTGGGCTACACCTTC. This translates into CASSWDRGLGYTF.

The chain recombines TRBV5-8 with TRBJ2-7, with D uncertain. Germline CDR1 SGHTS, CDR2 YDEGEE. The CDR3 sequence is 13 residues long. The V and J ends lost 0 bases and 0 bases respectively, with 4 bases between them. The CDR3 coding sequence is TGTGCCAGCAGCTTGGCCAGCTCCTACGAGCAGTACTTC. It yields the protein CASSLASSYEQYF.

The chain joins TRBV14 to TRBJ2-2; D uncertain. The CDR3 sequence is 14 residues long. The V end was cut by 2 bases, the J end by 3 bases, with 7 bases between. Germline CDR1 reads SGHDN; CDR2 reads FVKESK. CDR3 DNA sequence: TGTGCCAGCAGCCAATGGCAGTACACCGGGGAGCTGTTTTTT. The encoded protein is CASSQWQYTGELFF.

In the case of this clone: A read error may account for a junction end that differs from germline. The J gene is TRBJ2-7, the V gene TRBV6-5; possibly TRBD1 for D (6 bases). Germline V lookup: CDR1 MNHEY, CDR2 SVGAGI. The CDR3 consists of 15 residues. The CDR3 nucleotides read TGTGCCAGCATTTACGGGGACACTTTATTCTACGAGCAGTACTTC. It translates to CASIYGDTLFYEQYF.

V and J are TRBV27 and TRBJ2-5; TRBD2 aligns across 8 bases. J lost 1 base, V lost 5 bases, and 3 bases had no gene match. The V gene's germline CDR1 is MNHEY and CDR2 SMNVEV (reference sequence). There are 14 residues in the CDR3. For the CDR3, the DNA is TGTGCCAGCAGTCGAAGCGGGGGCCAAGAGACCCAGTACTTC. This codes for CASSRSGGQETQYF.

The V call is TRBV5-6, the J call TRBJ2-3; 8 nucleotides agree with TRBD2. The CDR3 is 15 residues long. The germline CDR1 and CDR2 sequences are SGHDT and YYEEEE. The V and J ends lost 7 bases and 7 bases, in that order; junction bases with no gene match: 14. CDR3 region: CASGASSGGGYTQYF. CDR3 bases: TGTGCCAGCGGAGCCAGCAGCGGGGGAGGGTATACGCAGTATTTT.

The chain carries TRBV5-4 and TRBJ1-3, with a tentative D call TRBD1 (5 bases). This CDR3 has 16 residues. Germline CDR1 and CDR2: SGHNT and YYREEE (reference sequence). With 0 bases removed from V and 4 bases from J, the gap between germline ends came to 14 bases. Here the CDR3 DNA reads TGTGCCAGCAGCTTGGGCATGGAGGGGCGAGGAAACACCATATATTTT. Protein: CASSLGMEGRGNTIYF.

This chain connects TRBV19 to TRBJ2-3; 8 nucleotides match TRBD2. Germline-derived CDR1 and CDR2 are LNHDA and SQIVND (reference sequence). V lost 10 bases, J lost 0 bases, and 6 bases stayed unmatched. The CDR3 spans 14 residues. The CDR3 reads CATEGLGSTDTQYF. CDR3 in DNA: TGTGCCACCGAGGGACTAGGAAGCACAGATACGCAGTATTTT. The variable domain in full, completed from reference TRBV19 and TRBJ2-3, reads DGGITQSPKYLFRKEGQNVTLSCEQNLNHDAMYWYRQDPGQGLRLIYYSQIVNDFQKGDIAEGYSVSREKKESFPLTVTSAQKNPTAFYLCATEGLGSTDTQYFGPGTRLTVL.

The chain employs TRBV19 and TRBJ1-2; 7 bases agree with TRBD1. Germline loops: CDR1 LNHDA, CDR2 SQIVND (reference sequence). The length of the CDR3 is 14 residues. Trimming took 7 bases from V and 2 from J; bases not matched to a gene: 7. CDR3 sequence (DNA): TGTGCCAGTACTCCGGGACAGATAAACTATGGCTACACCTTC. Residues: CASTPGQINYGYTF.

This sequence joins TRBV27 and TRBJ1-6; tentative D call: TRBD1 (5 bases). The CDR3 has 19 amino acids. Germline loops: CDR1 MNHEY, CDR2 SMNVEV (reference sequence). With 2 bases removed from V and 0 bases from J, the gap between germline ends came to 17 bases. The CDR3 region is CASSLGASTSSSYNSPLHF. The CDR3 coding sequence is TGTGCCAGCAGTTTAGGGGCGAGCACCAGTAGCTCCTATAATTCACCCCTCCACTTT.

The chain is built from TRBV11-2 and TRBJ2-7, with D tentatively TRBD2 (6 bases). Germline V lookup: CDR1 SGHAT, CDR2 FQNNGV. The CDR3 covers 15 residues. With 1 base removed from V and 6 bases from J, the gap between germline ends came to 16 bases. Here the CDR3 DNA reads TGTGCCAGCAGCTTAGGGACTGGGAGGCCTTCCGAGCAGTACGTC. Translating it yields CASSLGTGRPSEQYV.

The sample holds a few counts of this clone. This chain connects TRBV3-1 (or the pseudogene TRBV3-2) to TRBJ2-7; D call uncertain. The V gene lost 4 bases and the J gene lost 5 bases, with 9 bases spanning the gap. The germline V gene encodes CDR1 LGHDT and CDR2 YNNKEL (reference sequence). This CDR3 has 12 residues. CDR3 DNA: TGTGCCAGCAGCCCCGCGGCGGACGAGCAGTACTTC. Translating gives CASSPAADEQYF.

V is TRBV29-1 and J is TRBJ1-2; TRBD1 aligns across 8 bases. This CDR3 contains 11 residues. In germline, CDR1 is SQVTM, CDR2 ANQGSEA. Unmatched junction bases numbered 5, after V lost 6 bases and J lost 8 bases. CDR3 amino acids: CSVVTGDGYTF. Here the CDR3 DNA reads TGCAGCGTGGTGACAGGGGACGGCTACACCTTC.

The V gene is TRBV18, the J gene TRBJ1-2; 10 positions agree with TRBD1. Germline-derived CDR1 and CDR2 are KGHSH and LQKENI. The junction had 10 bases not matched to a gene; V was cut back by 4 bases and J by 5 bases. This CDR3 spans 16 amino acids. CDR3 sequence (DNA): TGTGCCAGCTCACTACTGGGACAGGGGATGGAATATGGCTACACCTTC. Encoded protein: CASSLLGQGMEYGYTF.

V is TRBV6-5 and J is TRBJ2-7; TRBD1 matches 9 bases. CDR1 MNHEY and CDR2 SVGAGI come from the germline V gene. With 7 bases clipped from V and 0 bases from J, the junction kept 7 bases outside the gene matches. CDR3 length: 15 residues. CDR3 amino acids: CASNKGTGSSYEQYV. CDR3 sequence (DNA): TGTGCCAGCAATAAAGGGACAGGGAGCTCCTACGAGCAGTACGTC.

The genes are TRBV10-3 and TRBJ2-3; possible D gene TRBD2, 6 bases. V was trimmed by 4 bases and J by 12 bases, leaving 23 bases between them. CDR3 size: 15 residues. In germline, CDR1 is ENHRY, CDR2 SYGVKD. In DNA form, the CDR3 reads TGTGCCATCAGTGGAGGACTACCTGAACCCCCTTCCCAGTATTTT. Translated, it gives CAISGGLPEPPSQYF.

In nucleotides, the CDR3 is TGCAGCGATTTGCAGTCGTCTAGCACAGATACGCAGTATTTT. This gives the protein CSDLQSSSTDTQYF. The V gene is TRBV29-1, the J gene TRBJ2-3, with D uncertain. V was trimmed by 7 bases and J by 0 bases, leaving 14 bases between them. The CDR3 runs 14 residues. The germline gives CDR1 SQVTM, CDR2 ANQGSEA.

This clone has more than one count but fewer than ten. Here the CDR3 reads CASGKTGPAGGLSSTWYEQYF. Written as DNA, the CDR3 is TGTGCCAGCGGAAAAACCGGCCCGGCAGGGGGCCTTTCTAGCACCTGGTACGAGCAGTACTTC. The chain couples TRBV27 to TRBJ2-7; TRBD1 matches 8 bases. V was clipped by 8 bases and J by 4 bases; unmatched bases: 31. Germline V gives CDR1 MNHEY, CDR2 SMNVEV (reference sequence). This CDR3 comprises 21 residues.

This chain joins TRBV5-8 and TRBJ2-2; 9 nucleotides agree with TRBD1. V shed 1 base, J shed 6 bases, and the junction held 1 base outside the gene matches. The CDR3 is 14 residues long. Germline V gene data show CDR1 as SGHTS and CDR2 as YDEGEE. CDR3 DNA sequence: TGTGCCAGCAGCTTGCGACAGGGGGCCGGGGAGCTGTTTTTT. Translated: CASSLRQGAGELFF.

This clone was observed once. The V call is TRBV3-1 (or the pseudogene TRBV3-2), the J call TRBJ1-2; 9 nucleotides agree with TRBD1. The J segment lost 12 bases and the V segment lost 1 base, leaving 3 bases of the junction unmatched. CDR3 size: 12 residues. The germline CDR1 and CDR2 sequences are LGHDT and YNNKEL (reference sequence). CDR3 coding DNA: TGTGCCAGCAGCCAAGGGACAGGGGCCAACACCTTC. Translation gives CASSQGTGANTF.

The chain has TRBV20-1 and TRBJ1-5, with 7 bases that match TRBD1. The germline V gene has CDR1 DFQATT and CDR2 SNEGSKA (reference sequence). The V segment lost 6 bases and the J segment 2 bases; nucleotides outside the gene matches: 7. The CDR3 totals 14 residues. The CDR3 DNA reads as TGCAGTGCCAGTAGGACAGGCCGCAATCAGCCCCAGCATTTT. Protein: CSASRTGRNQPQHF.

This chain links TRBV2 with TRBJ1-6; 7 nucleotides align to TRBD1. The CDR3 runs to 13 residues. After removal of 7 bases from V and 8 bases from J, the junction contained 5 bases not matched to a gene. Germline V lookup: CDR1 SNHLY, CDR2 FYNNEI. The CDR3, as DNA: TGTGCCAGCAAGAGAACAGGGGATTCACCCCTCCACTTT. Translating gives CASKRTGDSPLHF.